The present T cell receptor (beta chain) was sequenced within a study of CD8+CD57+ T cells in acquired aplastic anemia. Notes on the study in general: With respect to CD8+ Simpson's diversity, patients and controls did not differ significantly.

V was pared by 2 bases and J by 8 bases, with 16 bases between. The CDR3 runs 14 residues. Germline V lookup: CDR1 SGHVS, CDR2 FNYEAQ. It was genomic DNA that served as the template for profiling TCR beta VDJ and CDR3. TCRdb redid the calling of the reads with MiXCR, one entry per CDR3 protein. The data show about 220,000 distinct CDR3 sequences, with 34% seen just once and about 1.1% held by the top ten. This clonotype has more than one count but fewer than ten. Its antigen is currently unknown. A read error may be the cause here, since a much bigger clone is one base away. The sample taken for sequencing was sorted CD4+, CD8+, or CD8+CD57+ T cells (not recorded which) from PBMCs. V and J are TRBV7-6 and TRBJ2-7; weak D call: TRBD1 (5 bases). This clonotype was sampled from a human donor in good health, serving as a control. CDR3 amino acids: CASSLKGERDKQYF. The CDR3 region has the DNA TGTGCCAGCAGCTTAAAAGGGGAACGCGACAAGCAGTACTTC.